The source of this T cell receptor beta chain is a study of radiotherapy plus CTLA-4 blockade in lung cancer (dated by TCRdb to the late 2010s). Background on the whole study: Among enrolled patients, roughly 17% had an objective response and about 30% reached disease control.

From V the trimming removes 7 bases and from J it removes 4 bases, while the gene matches leave 8 bases of the junction unaccounted for. The CDR3 measures 14 amino acids from cysteine to phenylalanine. The retained sequence is limited to the CDR3, 42 bases, with the frame set at the first base. The germline V gene specifies SGHTA as CDR1 and FQGNSA as CDR2. Library preparation used the immunoSEQ multiplex PCR assay. Entries here come from immuneACCESS through TCRdb and include only in-frame sequences with V and J called. Some clones fail to appear in such tables; in the studies checked, an unresolved V gene covers under half of the shortfall, and the cause of the remainder is unknown. This sample has roughly 110,000 clones in its table, and 85% to 90% of those were observed once. The top ten clonotypes cover under 2.5% of the sample. The study evaluated CTLA-4 blockade (ipilimumab) given together with focal radiation therapy in patients who had chemo-refractory metastatic non-small-cell lung cancer.

Overall study results and their limits: After treatment with radiotherapy and ipilimumab, TCR clones that came from tumors expanded in the peripheral blood. Early dynamic changes in blood T cell clones, together with increased serum interferon-beta after radiation, were reported as the strongest predictors of response.

On this clone itself: Its antigen is unknown. The sample holds no much larger clone one base away, and base qualities are not on file.

This sequence originates from a human donor with non-small cell lung cancer that progressed on radiotherapy plus ipilimumab. Some clones in this sample may be carry-over from other donors' samples. Source: peripheral blood, taken from a patient treated with radiotherapy plus ipilimumab. The sequence links TRBV7-2 to TRBJ1-2, and 8 junctional nucleotides match TRBD1. The CDR3 region has the sequence CASTQQGVGYGYTF. The DNA sequence is as follows: TGTGCCAGCACCCAACAGGGGGTCGGCTATGGCTACACCTTC.